This is a list of T cell receptor beta chains from one sample in a study of Ad26.COV2.S vaccination and SARS-CoV-2 variants. Sequenced by immunoSEQ multiplex PCR; TCRdb stores in-frame clones only, minus some. This sample yields hundreds of thousands of clones, of which 80% to 90% are seen a single time; approximately 5% belongs to the top ten. Sequenced here: peripheral blood, sampled in a trial of Ad26.COV2.S vaccine versus placebo. Source of these receptors: a person between 18 and 59 years old who received the Ad26.COV2.S COVID-19 vaccine or a placebo. Both conserved end residues are part of each CDR3. D genes are given only for firm matches. Rows give clone size only sometimes, using once, few, many, or a class for an expanded clone.

DNA: TGCGCCAGCAGCTGGCTCCGAAGTCCTGGGAATGAGCAGTTCTTC
CDR3: CASSWLRSPGNEQFF
size: .
J: TRBJ2-1
V: TRBV10-2
D: .

DNA: TGCAGTGCTAGTGTCAGCGGGAGGCCTCTGGAGGGGGAGCAGTACTTC
CDR3: CSASVSGRPLEGEQYF
size: .
J: TRBJ2-7
V: TRBV20-1
D: TRBD2

DNA: TGTGCCAGTAGTGACAGGGTCGGCAACACCGGGGAGCTGTTTTTT
CDR3: CASSDRVGNTGELFF
size: .
J: TRBJ2-2
V: TRBV19
D: TRBD1

DNA: TGTGCCAGCAGTTGGACAGGGTTGGATGAGCAGTTCTTC
CDR3: CASSWTGLDEQFF
size: once
J: TRBJ2-1
V: TRBV12-3/TRBV12-4
D: TRBD1

DNA: TGCGCCAGCAGCTTGGACTGGACGGATCAAGAGACCCAGTACTTC
CDR3: CASSLDWTDQETQYF
size: .
J: TRBJ2-5
V: TRBV5-1
D: .

DNA: TGTGCCAGCAGGGCTACAGGGGGCTTTGCCACTGAAGCTTTCTTT
CDR3: CASRATGGFATEAFF
size: .
J: TRBJ1-1
V: TRBV2
D: TRBD1

DNA: TGTGCCAGCAGCCAAGAGGGACTAGCGGGACCCACGAGAGGTTACGAGCAGTACTTC
CDR3: CASSQEGLAGPTRGYEQYF
size: .
J: TRBJ2-7
V: TRBV3-1/TRBV3-2
D: TRBD2

DNA: TGTGCCAGCACTTCGCTAAGGGACGGCACTGAAGCTTTCTTT
CDR3: CASTSLRDGTEAFF
size: .
J: TRBJ1-1
V: TRBV6-5
D: .

DNA: TGTGCCAGCTCAGTTGAAGCTATGTGGACTGAAGCTTTCTTT
CDR3: CASSVEAMWTEAFF
size: .
J: TRBJ1-1
V: TRBV18
D: .

DNA: TGTGCCAGCAGCCAGACTAGGCGAGTGAACACCATATATTTT
CDR3: CASSQTRRVNTIYF
size: .
J: TRBJ1-3
V: TRBV5-6
D: .

DNA: TGTGCCAGCACCCAACGGGGTAGTGAAAAACTGTTTTTT
CDR3: CASTQRGSEKLFF
size: .
J: TRBJ1-4
V: TRBV6-5
D: .

DNA: TGTGCCAGCAGCTTGACCAGGGCGGACACTGAAGCTTTCTTT
CDR3: CASSLTRADTEAFF
size: few
J: TRBJ1-1
V: TRBV2
D: .

DNA: TGTGCCAGCAGCCAGGGGACAGGAACCTACAATGAGCAGTTCTTC
CDR3: CASSQGTGTYNEQFF
size: few
J: TRBJ2-1
V: TRBV5-6
D: TRBD1

DNA: TGTGCCACCAGTGATTTCTTCCCCTCGGGACAGGGATTCGGCCAGCCCCAGCATTTT
CDR3: CATSDFFPSGQGFGQPQHF
size: .
J: TRBJ1-5
V: TRBV24-1
D: TRBD1

DNA: TGTGCCAGTCAACCCGGGGAAAGGACCTACGAGCAGTACTTC
CDR3: CASQPGERTYEQYF
size: .
J: TRBJ2-7
V: TRBV3-1/TRBV3-2
D: .

DNA: TGTGCCAGCAGCCTATTAACTGTCGGCACTGAAGCTTTCTTT
CDR3: CASSLLTVGTEAFF
size: .
J: TRBJ1-1
V: TRBV5-4
D: .

DNA: TGTGCCAGCAGCACAGCAGGTTCTGGAAACACCATATATTTT
CDR3: CASSTAGSGNTIYF
size: once
J: TRBJ1-3
V: TRBV28
D: .

DNA: TGTGCCAGCAGCCAAGCGGGGGGACGCTACAATGAGCAGTTCTTC
CDR3: CASSQAGGRYNEQFF
size: .
J: TRBJ2-1
V: TRBV3-1/TRBV3-2
D: TRBD2

DNA: TGTGCCAGTAGCGGCCGGGGCAGGGCAGCCAAAAACATTCAGTACTTC
CDR3: CASSGRGRAAKNIQYF
size: .
J: TRBJ2-4
V: TRBV19
D: .

DNA: TGTGCCAGCAGCCCGGGCGCTCCCGGGGAGCTGTTTTTT
CDR3: CASSPGAPGELFF
size: .
J: TRBJ2-2
V: TRBV25-1
D: .

DNA: TGTGCCAGCAGTTTCGGCAGGGGTACTGGCTACACCTTC
CDR3: CASSFGRGTGYTF
size: .
J: TRBJ1-2
V: TRBV27
D: .

DNA: TGTGCCAGCAGTGACCCTCGGGCGGGAGGGCGCGAGCAGTACTTC
CDR3: CASSDPRAGGREQYF
size: few
J: TRBJ2-7
V: TRBV28
D: TRBD2

DNA: TGCGCCAGCAGCCAAGTTTGGCCAGAACGGTACGAGCAGTACTTC
CDR3: CASSQVWPERYEQYF
size: .
J: TRBJ2-7
V: TRBV4-1
D: .

DNA: TGTGCCAGCAGCTTAGACCAGGATACCTACGAGCAGTACTTC
CDR3: CASSLDQDTYEQYF
size: .
J: TRBJ2-7
V: TRBV7-8
D: .

DNA: TGTGCCAGCAGCTCATGGGGACAGGTAACCGGGGAGCTGTTTTTT
CDR3: CASSSWGQVTGELFF
size: .
J: TRBJ2-2
V: TRBV11-2
D: TRBD1

DNA: TGTGCCAGTAGTATAGTTACCGGGACAGGGGTAACTGAAGCTTTCTTT
CDR3: CASSIVTGTGVTEAFF
size: .
J: TRBJ1-1
V: TRBV19
D: TRBD1

DNA: TGTGCCAGCTCACCACTTGCTCTGGGACAGAACACTGAAGCTTTCTTT
CDR3: CASSPLALGQNTEAFF
size: .
J: TRBJ1-1
V: TRBV18
D: .

DNA: TGCGCCAGCAGCAAGGGACTAGCTGGGAGTGAGACCCAGTACTTC
CDR3: CASSKGLAGSETQYF
size: .
J: TRBJ2-5
V: TRBV4-1
D: TRBD2

DNA: TGTGCCAGCCCCTATATGGGGGACGCCACTAACTATGGCTACACCTTC
CDR3: CASPYMGDATNYGYTF
size: .
J: TRBJ1-2
V: TRBV18
D: .

DNA: TGTGCCAGCAGCTTATCGGGGGGCCCGAATAGCAATCAGCCCCAGCATTTT
CDR3: CASSLSGGPNSNQPQHF
size: .
J: TRBJ1-5
V: TRBV7-2
D: .

DNA: TGCGCCAGCAGTGGGAGTAGCGAACAGTCCAATGAGCAGTTCTTC
CDR3: CASSGSSEQSNEQFF
size: .
J: TRBJ2-1
V: TRBV10-2
D: .

DNA: TGCGCCAGCAGCTTGGCTACAGGGGAAGAGACCCAGTACTTC
CDR3: CASSLATGEETQYF
size: .
J: TRBJ2-5
V: TRBV5-1
D: TRBD1

DNA: TGTGCCAGCAGCTTATTCGGGGGAGACGGAAACACCATATATTTT
CDR3: CASSLFGGDGNTIYF
size: .
J: TRBJ1-3
V: TRBV7-9
D: .